This T cell receptor (beta chain) emerged from a study of blood T cell repertoires in COVID-19. TCRdb keeps only in-frame clones here, not all; method: immunoSEQ multiplex PCR. The data contain about 150,000 clones, over 60% of them singletons. The V gene end was trimmed by 2 bases and the J gene end by 6 bases; junction bases not matched to a gene: 8. Looked up from germline, CDR1 is SGHNT and CDR2 is YENEEA. CDR3 length: 16 amino acids. This clone was seen a handful of times. Sequenced sample: peripheral blood. This receptor was obtained from a man older than 75 with acute or convalescent COVID-19. V usage is TRBV11-3 and J usage is TRBJ1-1, with TRBD1 matching over 11 bases. CDR3 sequence: CASSLPWTGGRAEAFF. DNA for the CDR3: TGTGCCAGCAGCTTACCTTGGACAGGGGGCCGCGCTGAAGCTTTCTTT.